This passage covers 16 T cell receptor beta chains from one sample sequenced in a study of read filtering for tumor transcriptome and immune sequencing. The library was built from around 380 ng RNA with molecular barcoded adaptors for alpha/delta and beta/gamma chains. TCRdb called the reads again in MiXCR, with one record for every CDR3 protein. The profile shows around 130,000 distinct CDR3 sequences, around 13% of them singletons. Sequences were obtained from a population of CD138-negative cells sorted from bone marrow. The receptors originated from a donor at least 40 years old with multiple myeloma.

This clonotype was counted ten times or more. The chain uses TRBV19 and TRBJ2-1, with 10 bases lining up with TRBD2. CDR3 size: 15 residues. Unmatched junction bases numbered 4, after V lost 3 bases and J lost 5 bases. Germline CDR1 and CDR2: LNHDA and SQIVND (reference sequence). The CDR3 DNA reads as TGTGCCAGTAGTATCGAGCGGGGGGGGAACAATGAGCAGTTCTTC. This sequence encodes CASSIERGGNNEQFF. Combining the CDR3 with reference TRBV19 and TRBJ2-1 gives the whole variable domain DGGITQSPKYLFRKEGQNVTLSCEQNLNHDAMYWYRQDPGQGLRLIYYSQIVNDFQKGDIAEGYSVSREKKESFPLTVTSAQKNPTAFYLCASSIERGGNNEQFFGPGTRLTVL.

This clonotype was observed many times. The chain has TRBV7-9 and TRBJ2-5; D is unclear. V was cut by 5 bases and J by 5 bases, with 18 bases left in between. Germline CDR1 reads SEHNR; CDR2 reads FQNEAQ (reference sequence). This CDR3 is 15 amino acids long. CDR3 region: CASSLVRRRLETQYF. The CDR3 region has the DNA TGTGCCAGCAGCCTCGTAAGGCGCCGTCTGGAGACCCAGTACTTC.

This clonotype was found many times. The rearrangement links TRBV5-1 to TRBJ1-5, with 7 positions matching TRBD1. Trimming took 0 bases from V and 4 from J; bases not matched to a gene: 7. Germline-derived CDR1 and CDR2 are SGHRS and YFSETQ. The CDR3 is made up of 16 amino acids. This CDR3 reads CASSLEGGGGNQPQHF. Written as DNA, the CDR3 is TGCGCCAGCAGCTTGGAAGGAGGGGGCGGGAATCAGCCCCAGCATTTT.

As DNA, the CDR3 is TGCGCCAGCAGTCACACCGGTAGTGCTTTCTTT. Protein product: CASSHTGSAFF. The V and J genes are TRBV10-2 and TRBJ1-1; D gene unclear. The CDR3 is made up of 11 amino acids. Germline assignment: CDR1 WSHSY and CDR2 SAAADI. Trimming left V 5 bases short and J 11 bases short, with 12 bases between.

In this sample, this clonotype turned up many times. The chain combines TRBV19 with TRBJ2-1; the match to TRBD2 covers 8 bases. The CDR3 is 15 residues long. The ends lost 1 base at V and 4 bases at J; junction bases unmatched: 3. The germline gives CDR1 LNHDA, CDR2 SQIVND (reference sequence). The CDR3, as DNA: TGTGCCAGTAGTATAGTGGCTAGCGGGTACAATGAGCAGTTCTTC. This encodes CASSIVASGYNEQFF.

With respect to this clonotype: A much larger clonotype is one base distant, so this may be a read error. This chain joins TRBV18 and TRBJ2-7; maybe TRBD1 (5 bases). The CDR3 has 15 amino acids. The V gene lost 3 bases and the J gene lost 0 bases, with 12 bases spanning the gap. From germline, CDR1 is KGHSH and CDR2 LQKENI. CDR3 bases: TGTGCCAGCTCACCCCCGGACACTCGCTCCTACGAGCAGTACTTC. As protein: CASSPPDTRSYEQYF.

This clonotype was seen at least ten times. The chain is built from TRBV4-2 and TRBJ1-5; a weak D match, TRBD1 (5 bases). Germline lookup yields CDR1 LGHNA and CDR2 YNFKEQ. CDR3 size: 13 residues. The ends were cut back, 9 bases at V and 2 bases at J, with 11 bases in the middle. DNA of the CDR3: TGTGCCAGTAGTCAGGGTGGCAATCAGCCCCAGCATTTT. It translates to CASSQGGNQPQHF.

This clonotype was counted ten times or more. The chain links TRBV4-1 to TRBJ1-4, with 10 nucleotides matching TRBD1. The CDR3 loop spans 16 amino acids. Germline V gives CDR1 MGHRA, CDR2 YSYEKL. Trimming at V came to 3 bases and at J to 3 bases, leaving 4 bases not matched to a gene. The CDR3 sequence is CASSQRQGAPNEKLFF. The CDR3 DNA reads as TGCGCCAGCAGCCAGAGACAGGGGGCCCCTAATGAAAAACTGTTTTTT.

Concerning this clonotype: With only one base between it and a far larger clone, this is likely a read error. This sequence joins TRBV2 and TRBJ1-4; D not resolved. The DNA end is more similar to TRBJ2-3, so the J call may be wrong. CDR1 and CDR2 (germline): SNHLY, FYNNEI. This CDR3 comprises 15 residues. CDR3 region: CASSLYIFPGDPQYF. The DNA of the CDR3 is TGTGCCAGCAGTTTATACATTTTCCCCGGTGATCCGCAGTATTTT.

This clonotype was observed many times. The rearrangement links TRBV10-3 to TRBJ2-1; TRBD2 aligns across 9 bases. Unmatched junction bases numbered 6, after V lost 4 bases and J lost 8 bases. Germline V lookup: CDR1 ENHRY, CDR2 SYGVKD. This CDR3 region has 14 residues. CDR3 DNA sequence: TGTGCCATCAGTGCGGGCGGGAGGGCTGATGAGCAGTTCTTC. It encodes CAISAGGRADEQFF.

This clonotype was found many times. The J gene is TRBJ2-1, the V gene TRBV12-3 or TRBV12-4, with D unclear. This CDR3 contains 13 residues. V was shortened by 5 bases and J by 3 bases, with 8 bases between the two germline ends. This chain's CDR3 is CASSPDNYNEQFF. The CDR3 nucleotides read TGTGCCAGCAGTCCCGACAACTACAATGAGCAGTTCTTC.

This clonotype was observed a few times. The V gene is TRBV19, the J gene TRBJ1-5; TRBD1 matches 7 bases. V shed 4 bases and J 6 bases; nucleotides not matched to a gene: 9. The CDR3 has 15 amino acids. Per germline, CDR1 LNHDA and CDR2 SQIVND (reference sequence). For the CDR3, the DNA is TGTGCCAGTAGTACCCACAGGGGAAGTAGTCAGCCCCAGCATTTT. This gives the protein CASSTHRGSSQPQHF. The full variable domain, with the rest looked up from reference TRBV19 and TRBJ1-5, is DGGITQSPKYLFRKEGQNVTLSCEQNLNHDAMYWYRQDPGQGLRLIYYSQIVNDFQKGDIAEGYSVSREKKESFPLTVTSAQKNPTAFYLCASSTHRGSSQPQHFGDGTRLSIL.

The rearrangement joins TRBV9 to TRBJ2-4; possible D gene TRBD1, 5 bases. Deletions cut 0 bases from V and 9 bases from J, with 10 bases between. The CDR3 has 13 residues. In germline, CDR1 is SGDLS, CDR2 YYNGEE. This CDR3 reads CASSVEQGGIQYF. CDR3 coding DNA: TGTGCCAGCAGCGTAGAGCAGGGCGGCATTCAGTACTTC.

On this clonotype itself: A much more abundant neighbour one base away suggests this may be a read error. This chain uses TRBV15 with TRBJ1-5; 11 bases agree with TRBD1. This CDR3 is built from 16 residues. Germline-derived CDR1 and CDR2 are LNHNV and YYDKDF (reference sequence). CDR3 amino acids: CATSRRTGGGNQPRHF. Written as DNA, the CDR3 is TGTGCCACCAGCAGAAGGACAGGGGGCGGCAATCAGCCCCGGCATTTT.

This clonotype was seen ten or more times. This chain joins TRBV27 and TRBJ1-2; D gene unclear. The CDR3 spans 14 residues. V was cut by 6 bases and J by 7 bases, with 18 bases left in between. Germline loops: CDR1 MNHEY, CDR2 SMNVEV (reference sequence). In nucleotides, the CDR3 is TGTGCCAGCAGACTGGGTTCCGGTGGGGTTGGCTACACCTTC. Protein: CASRLGSGGVGYTF.

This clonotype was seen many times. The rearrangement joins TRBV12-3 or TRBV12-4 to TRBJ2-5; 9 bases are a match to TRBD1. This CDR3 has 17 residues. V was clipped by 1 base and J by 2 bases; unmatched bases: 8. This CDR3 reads CASSLVPGTGLQETQYF. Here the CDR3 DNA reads TGTGCCAGCAGTTTAGTCCCCGGGACAGGGCTACAAGAGACCCAGTACTTC.